This passage covers 11 T cell receptor beta chains from one sample sequenced in a study of blood T cell repertoires in COVID-19. The repertoire was sequenced with immunoSEQ multiplex PCR; TCRdb's copy has only in-frame clones and lacks some. Of 200,000 or so clones in the sample, 82% were seen once. The sequencing input was peripheral blood. The origin of the receptors is a human donor with acute or convalescent COVID-19. The donor label of this sample is uncertain.

The genes are TRBV5-1 and TRBJ2-1; D may be TRBD1 (5 bases). CDR3 length equals 14 residues. Germline V CDR1 and CDR2: SGHRS, YFSETQ. Trimming took 0 bases from V and 8 from J, leaving 12 bases between them. In nucleotides, the CDR3 is TGCGCCAGCAGCTTGGCAACAGGTCGGTATGAGCAGTTCTTC. It specifies CASSLATGRYEQFF. Variable domain in full (rest from reference TRBV5-1 and TRBJ2-1): KAGVTQTPRYLIKTRGQQVTLSCSPISGHRSVSWYQQTPGQGLQFLFEYFSETQRNKGNFPGRFSGRQFSNSRSEMNVSTLELGDSALYLCASSLATGRYEQFFGPGTRLTVL.

V usage is TRBV4-2 and J usage is TRBJ1-2; 7 bases are shared with TRBD1. The CDR3 sequence is 14 residues long. Trimming removed 0 bases from V and 8 bases from J; junction bases left unmatched: 6. Germline values: CDR1 LGHNA, CDR2 YNFKEQ. In DNA form, the CDR3 reads TGTGCCAGCAGCCAAGATGCACGACAGGGAGGCTACACCTTC. Its translation: CASSQDARQGGYTF.

J is TRBJ2-1 and V is TRBV5-4; 9 bases match TRBD2. Unmatched junction bases numbered 4, after V lost 0 bases and J lost 9 bases. This CDR3 is built from 14 residues. The V gene's germline CDR1 is SGHNT and CDR2 YYREEE (reference sequence). CDR3 region: CASSLALAGSEQFF. The CDR3 nucleotides are TGTGCCAGCAGCTTGGCGCTAGCGGGAAGTGAGCAGTTCTTC.

The sample holds a few counts of this clone. The J gene is TRBJ2-3, the V gene TRBV7-3; 7 positions match TRBD2. CDR3 length equals 17 residues. Unmatched junction bases numbered 12, after V lost 1 base and J lost 5 bases. Germline V gene lookup returns CDR1 SGHTA and CDR2 FQGTGA. The CDR3 region is CASSLRPRAGARDTQYF. For the CDR3, the DNA is TGTGCCAGCAGCTTAAGGCCGCGGGCGGGAGCGCGAGATACGCAGTATTTT. The entire variable domain, with the rest obtained from reference TRBV7-3 and TRBJ2-3, is as follows: GAGVSQTPSNKVTEKGKYVELRCDPISGHTALYWYRQSLGQGPEFLIYFQGTGAADDSGLPNDRFFAVRPEGSVSTLKIQRTERGDSAVYLCASSLRPRAGARDTQYFGPGTRLTVL.

V usage is TRBV18 and J usage is TRBJ2-1; TRBD1 matches 7 bases. V shed 3 bases and J 5 bases; nucleotides not matched to a gene: 1. The CDR3 runs 13 residues. Germline V gives CDR1 KGHSH, CDR2 LQKENI. The CDR3 DNA is TGTGCCAGCTCACCGGGACAGAACAATGAGCAGTTCTTC. Encoded protein: CASSPGQNNEQFF.

The CDR3 coding sequence is TGTGCCAGCAGCCCCCCAGGACAGGGTGTCGAGCAGTACTTC. This encodes CASSPPGQGVEQYF. This chain joins TRBV6-2 or TRBV6-3 and TRBJ2-7; 8 bases align to TRBD1. The CDR3 covers 14 residues. Germline values: CDR1 MNHEY, CDR2 SVGEGT. The trim removed 6 bases at V and 6 bases at J, leaving 10 bases unmatched.

The gene calls are TRBV11-2 and TRBJ2-7, with D possibly being TRBD1 (5 bases). Per germline, CDR1 SGHAT and CDR2 FQNNGV. Trimming shortened V by 0 bases and J by 2 bases, and 8 bases separated the two germline ends. CDR3 length: 14 residues. In nucleotides, the CDR3 is TGTGCCAGCAGCTTAGAGCAGGGCCCCTACGAGCAGTACTTC. Translated, it gives CASSLEQGPYEQYF.

The J gene is TRBJ2-7, the V gene TRBV5-6, with D possibly TRBD2 on 6 matching bases. V was cut by 0 bases and J by 3 bases, with 13 bases left in between. The germline V gene encodes CDR1 SGHDT and CDR2 YYEEEE. This CDR3 spans 15 amino acids. The CDR3 loop is CASSLAPGLLYEQYF. The CDR3 DNA sequence: TGTGCCAGCAGCTTGGCCCCGGGACTGCTCTACGAGCAGTACTTC.

The chain carries TRBV7-3 and TRBJ2-5, with a weak D call TRBD2 (5 bases). Looked up from germline, CDR1 is SGHTA and CDR2 is FQGTGA. Trimming removed 1 base at V and 5 bases at J, with 14 bases between. The length of the CDR3 is 15 residues. The CDR3 DNA follows: TGTGCCAGCAGCTTAAGTGGGAAGTCGGGGGAGACCCAGTACTTC. It translates to CASSLSGKSGETQYF.

The rearrangement joins TRBV20-1 to TRBJ1-4; D remains ambiguous. Trimming removed 4 bases at V and 7 bases at J, with 7 bases between. The CDR3 spans 11 residues. The germline CDR1 and CDR2 sequences are DFQATT and SNEGSKA (reference sequence). CDR3 protein: CSAKTIEKLFF. The CDR3 DNA follows: TGCAGTGCTAAAACAATTGAAAAACTGTTTTTT.

V gene TRBV5-1 combines with J gene TRBJ1-2, with D unresolved. V lost 1 base and J 0 bases, leaving 7 bases between the germline ends. This CDR3 has 14 residues. Looked up from germline, CDR1 is SGHRS and CDR2 is YFSETQ. This CDR3 is CASSLMSSNYGYTF. CDR3 in DNA: TGCGCCAGCAGCTTGATGTCTTCTAACTATGGCTACACCTTC.